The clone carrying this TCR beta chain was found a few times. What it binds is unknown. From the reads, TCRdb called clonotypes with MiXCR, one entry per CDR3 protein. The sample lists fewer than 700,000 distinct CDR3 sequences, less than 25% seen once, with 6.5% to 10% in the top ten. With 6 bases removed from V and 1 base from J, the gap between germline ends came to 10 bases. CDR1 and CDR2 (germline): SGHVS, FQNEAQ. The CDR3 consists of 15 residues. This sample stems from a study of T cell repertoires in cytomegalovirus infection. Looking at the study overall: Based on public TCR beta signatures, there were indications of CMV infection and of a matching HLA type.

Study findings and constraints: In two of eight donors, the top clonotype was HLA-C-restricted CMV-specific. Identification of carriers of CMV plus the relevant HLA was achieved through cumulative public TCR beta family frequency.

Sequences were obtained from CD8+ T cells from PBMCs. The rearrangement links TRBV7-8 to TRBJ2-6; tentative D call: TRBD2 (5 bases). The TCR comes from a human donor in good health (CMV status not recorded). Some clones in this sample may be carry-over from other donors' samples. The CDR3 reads CASSSEGSGANVLTF. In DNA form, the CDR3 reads TGTGCCAGCAGTTCCGAGGGTTCTGGGGCCAACGTCCTGACTTTC.